The 26 T cell receptor beta chains listed next were all sequenced from one sample in a study of CD8 T cells in Susac syndrome. Random hexamers were used to reverse transcribe roughly 0.5 to 1 ug of RNA. TCRdb re-called the immunoSEQ multiplex PCR reads through MiXCR, storing one row per CDR3 protein. The table has 100,000 to 150,000 distinct CDR3 sequences, less than 95% seen once. Source material: CD4+ T cells from PBMCs. The receptors derive from a human donor in good health.

The chain uses TRBV7-6 and TRBJ2-1; D remains ambiguous. Trimming took 5 bases from V and 4 from J, leaving 9 bases between them. The CDR3 has 13 residues. Germline V gives CDR1 SGHVS, CDR2 FNYEAQ. CDR3 loop: CASSIGEYNEQFF. Here the CDR3 DNA reads TGTGCCAGCAGCATAGGAGAATACAATGAGCAGTTCTTC. Using reference TRBV7-6 and TRBJ2-1 for the parts outside the CDR3, the full variable domain is GAGVSQSPRYKVTKRGQDVALRCDPISGHVSLYWYRQALGQGPEFLTYFNYEAQQDKSGLPNDRFSAERPEGSISTLTIQRTEQRDSAMYRCASSIGEYNEQFFGPGTRLTVL.

The chain links TRBV28 to TRBJ2-3; TRBD1 might be the D (5 bases). V gave up 3 bases and J gave up 6 bases, with 16 bases separating them. Per the germline V gene, CDR1 is MDHEN and CDR2 is SYDVKM. CDR3 length: 15 residues. Here the CDR3 reads CASSLMGQGYDTQYF. CDR3 bases: TGTGCCAGCAGTTTGATGGGGCAGGGTTACGATACGCAGTATTTT.

The J gene is TRBJ2-2, the V gene TRBV29-1; TRBD1 agrees at 8 bases. Germline CDR1 and CDR2: SQVTM and ANQGSEA. The length of the CDR3 is 14 residues. V was pared by 7 bases and J by 4 bases, with 8 bases of the junction left unmatched. The CDR3, as DNA: TGCAGCGCTACTCCCGGGACAGGCACCGGGGAGCTGTTTTTT. Amino acid sequence: CSATPGTGTGELFF.

The chain couples TRBV5-6 to TRBJ2-4; TRBD1 matches 7 bases. CDR1 SGHDT and CDR2 YYEEEE come from the germline V gene. J gave up 2 bases and V 5 bases, and 10 bases lay outside the gene matches. The CDR3 runs to 16 residues. The chain's CDR3 is CASRIQGIGSKNIQYF. The CDR3 coding sequence is TGTGCCAGCAGGATACAGGGGATCGGGTCCAAAAACATTCAGTACTTC.

The V call is TRBV2, the J call TRBJ2-1; 10 nucleotides align to TRBD2. The CDR3 spans 17 residues. V lost 7 bases, J lost 0 bases, and 9 bases stayed unmatched. The germline gives CDR1 SNHLY, CDR2 FYNNEI. The CDR3 here is CASKGLALSISYNEQFF. The CDR3 DNA follows: TGTGCCAGCAAGGGACTAGCGCTTTCTATCTCCTACAATGAGCAGTTCTTC. Supplemented by reference TRBV2 and TRBJ2-1, the full variable domain reads EPEVTQTPSHQVTQMGQEVILRCVPISNHLYFYWYRQILGQKVEFLVSFYNNEISEKSEIFDDQFSVERPDGSNFTLKIRSTKLEDSAMYFCASKGLALSISYNEQFFGPGTRLTVL.

This chain links TRBV12-3 or TRBV12-4 with TRBJ2-7, with no clear D. CDR3 length: 13 amino acids. V lost 1 base, J lost 5 bases, and 9 bases lay in between. The CDR3 is CASSLEGFDEQYF. The DNA for the CDR3 is TGTGCCAGCAGTTTAGAAGGTTTTGACGAGCAGTACTTC.

V usage is TRBV20-1 and J usage is TRBJ2-3; 12 nucleotides match TRBD2. The length of the CDR3 is 16 residues. The germline gives CDR1 DFQATT, CDR2 SNEGSKA (reference sequence). Trimming took 3 bases from V and 3 from J; bases not matched to a gene: 7. The DNA for the CDR3 is TGCAGTGCTAGTAGGCTAGCGGGAGGGCCGACAGATACGCAGTATTTT. It yields the protein CSASRLAGGPTDTQYF.

This chain joins TRBV18 and TRBJ2-7, with D uncertain. CDR3 length: 15 residues. Germline-derived CDR1 and CDR2 are KGHSH and LQKENI. V dropped 6 bases and J dropped 3 bases, with 18 bases sitting between them. The CDR3: CASSPFTKVVYEQYF. The DNA for the CDR3 is TGTGCCAGCTCCCCCTTCACCAAGGTTGTCTACGAGCAGTACTTC.

The count of this clonotype is one. V gene TRBV7-3 combines with J gene TRBJ2-3; D may match TRBD1 or TRBD2 (5 bases each). The germline V gene encodes CDR1 SGHTA and CDR2 FQGTGA. V lost 3 bases, J lost 6 bases, and 10 bases lay in between. The CDR3 loop spans 13 amino acids. Here the CDR3 reads CASSFTGPDTQYF. CDR3 DNA: TGTGCCAGCAGCTTCACGGGACCGGATACGCAGTATTTT.

V usage is TRBV28 and J usage is TRBJ1-2, with D tentatively TRBD1 (5 bases). The CDR3 covers 17 residues. V was cut by 7 bases and J by 5 bases, with 26 bases left in between. Germline V gene sequence: CDR1 MDHEN, CDR2 SYDVKM. CDR3 protein: CASTSQGASDVLYGYTF. In DNA form, the CDR3 reads TGTGCCAGCACCTCCCAAGGGGCTTCCGACGTGTTATATGGCTACACCTTC.

V usage is TRBV19 and J usage is TRBJ2-3; tentative D call: TRBD2 (5 bases). The CDR3 runs 14 residues. In germline, CDR1 is LNHDA, CDR2 SQIVND (reference sequence). V gave up 6 bases and J gave up 3 bases, with 13 bases separating them. The CDR3 bases are TGTGCCAGTAGGGTGGGAGCCCCAACAGATACGCAGTATTTT. Translated: CASRVGAPTDTQYF.

The chain joins TRBV20-1 to TRBJ2-2; D ambiguous. Between the trimmed V and J ends, which lost 2 bases and 3 bases, there was a span of 13 bases. Germline CDR1 is DFQATT and CDR2 is SNEGSKA (reference sequence). This CDR3 has 15 residues. In DNA, the CDR3 is TGCAGTGCTAGAAAAAGAGCCGGAGACACCGGGGAGCTGTTTTTT. This codes for CSARKRAGDTGELFF.

The chain employs TRBV28 and TRBJ1-1; possibly TRBD1 for D (6 bases). CDR3 size: 14 residues. Germline CDR1 reads MDHEN; CDR2 reads SYDVKM. The V end lost 8 bases, the J end lost 4 bases, and 17 bases lay between the germline ends. The CDR3: CASLSGQASTEAFF. In DNA form, the CDR3 reads TGTGCCAGCCTATCGGGACAAGCGAGCACTGAAGCTTTCTTT. Drawing the rest from reference TRBV28 and TRBJ1-1, the complete variable domain is DVKVTQSSRYLVKRTGEKVFLECVQDMDHENMFWYRQDPGLGLRLIYFSYDVKMKEKGDIPEGYSVSREKKERFSLILESASTNQTSMYLCASLSGQASTEAFFGQGTRLTVV.

The V gene is TRBV3-1, the J gene TRBJ2-5, with unresolved D. CDR3 length equals 15 residues. Trimming removed 2 bases from V and 6 bases from J, with 16 bases in between. The germline V gene has CDR1 LGHDT and CDR2 YNNKEL (reference sequence). CDR3: CASSQFEGSEQTQYF. The CDR3 bases are TGTGCCAGCAGCCAATTTGAAGGATCCGAGCAGACCCAGTACTTC.

This clonotype was observed once. This chain links TRBV5-1 with TRBJ2-3, with TRBD2 identical over 8 bases. Germline trimming cut 4 bases from V and 4 bases from J; bases unmatched to any gene: 11. The CDR3 is 16 residues long. CDR1 and CDR2 from the germline V gene are SGHRS and YFSETQ. DNA for the CDR3: TGCGCCAGCAGCCCGCGATGGACTAGCTTCTCAGATACGCAGTATTTT. Translation gives CASSPRWTSFSDTQYF.

V and J are TRBV20-1 and TRBJ2-1, with 9 bases lining up with TRBD2. Losses at the gene ends were 0 bases for V and 6 bases for J; bases not matched to a gene: 3. The germline V gene encodes CDR1 DFQATT and CDR2 SNEGSKA (reference sequence). The CDR3 consists of 14 residues. The CDR3 here is CSARDAGGGNEQFF. The CDR3 nucleotides read TGCAGTGCTAGAGATGCGGGAGGGGGCAATGAGCAGTTCTTC.

This chain joins TRBV6-1 and TRBJ1-2; possible D gene TRBD1, 5 bases. The germline V gene encodes CDR1 MNHNS and CDR2 SASEGT. The CDR3 extends over 16 amino acids. Between the trimmed V and J ends, which lost 6 bases and 4 bases, there was a span of 21 bases. This CDR3 reads CASSPPGASGPYGYTF. The DNA for the CDR3 is TGTGCCAGCAGCCCACCGGGAGCCTCAGGGCCCTATGGCTACACCTTC.

In nucleotides, the CDR3 is TGTGCCAGCAGCATCGGGAGACACACCTACGAGCAGTACTTC. It specifies CASSIGRHTYEQYF. The V and J genes are TRBV7-2 and TRBJ2-7, with a tentative D call TRBD2 (6 bases). The germline V gene encodes CDR1 SGHTA and CDR2 FQGNSA. Trimming took 5 bases from V and 2 from J, leaving 13 bases between them. The CDR3 spans 14 residues.

The V call is TRBV6-6, the J call TRBJ2-1, with D maybe TRBD2 (5 bases). With 7 bases removed from V and 4 bases from J, the gap between germline ends came to 20 bases. The CDR3 length is 16 residues. CDR1 MNHNY and CDR2 SVGAGI come from the germline V gene (reference sequence). Here the CDR3 reads CASTDGGAATYNEQFF. CDR3 nucleotides: TGTGCCAGCACCGACGGAGGAGCGGCAACATACAATGAGCAGTTCTTC.

This clonotype was observed a few times. The J gene is TRBJ1-2, the V gene TRBV6-2 or TRBV6-3; D not certain. Germline CDR1 reads MNHEY; CDR2 reads SVGEGT. The length of the CDR3 is 12 residues. V was clipped by 7 bases and J by 2 bases, with 8 bases between them. The DNA for the CDR3 is TGTGCCAGCACCGACGGCAACTATGGCTACACCTTC. Translating it yields CASTDGNYGYTF.

V and J are TRBV11-1 and TRBJ2-5; D gene uncertain. This CDR3 spans 12 amino acids. Germline loops: CDR1 SGHAT, CDR2 FQDESV (reference sequence). The V end was cut by 4 bases, the J end by 4 bases, with 7 bases between. CDR3 amino acids: CASSSNSETQYF. The CDR3, as DNA: TGTGCCAGCAGCTCCAATTCAGAGACCCAGTACTTC.

The gene calls are TRBV6-5 and TRBJ2-7, with 9 bases identical to TRBD2. This CDR3 has 17 amino acids. With 2 bases clipped from V and 6 bases from J, the junction kept 14 bases outside the gene matches. From germline, CDR1 is MNHEY and CDR2 SVGAGI. For the CDR3, the DNA is TGTGCCAGCAGTTACATCTTCGGGCGGGAGGGCCGGGGCGAGCAGTACTTC. This gives the protein CASSYIFGREGRGEQYF.

This clonotype was seen only once. The V gene is TRBV19, the J gene TRBJ1-1, with TRBD1 matching over 7 bases. V shed 4 bases and J 6 bases; nucleotides not matched to a gene: 11. CDR1 and CDR2 from the germline V gene are LNHDA and SQIVND (reference sequence). This CDR3 is built from 15 residues. The CDR3 DNA is TGTGCCAGTAGTACACCGTTTCAGGGGGGTTCTGAAGCTTTCTTT. This sequence encodes CASSTPFQGGSEAFF.

This rearrangement joins TRBV24-1 to TRBJ1-2; D is unclear. V lost 1 base and J lost 8, with 4 bases in between. The CDR3 spans 11 residues. Germline values: CDR1 KGHDR, CDR2 SFDVKD. The chain's CDR3 is CATSDFAGYTF. The CDR3 DNA reads TGTGCCACCAGTGATTTCGCCGGCTACACCTTC.

The rearrangement uses TRBV14 and TRBJ2-7; D call uncertain. V was shortened by 0 bases and J by 2 bases, with 14 bases between the two germline ends. Germline CDR1 is SGHDN and CDR2 is FVKESK. The CDR3 spans 16 residues. CDR3 nucleotide sequence: TGTGCCAGCAGCCAAGAATTCAAGGGAAGAGCCTACGAGCAGTACTTC. Amino acids: CASSQEFKGRAYEQYF.

This rearrangement joins TRBV4-1 to TRBJ2-2; 9 nucleotides agree with TRBD1. Trimming took 3 bases from V and 7 from J; bases not matched to a gene: 9. CDR1 and CDR2 (germline): MGHRA, YSYEKL. The CDR3 sequence is 16 residues long. The CDR3 region is CASSQEGQGVHGELFF. DNA of the CDR3: TGCGCCAGCAGCCAGGAGGGACAGGGTGTCCACGGGGAGCTGTTTTTT.